The sequence of this TCR beta chain was determined in a study of cytomegalovirus exposure and HLA in healthy donors (dated 2017 in TCRdb). Context from the whole study: According to an earlier analysis of a few hundred of the donors, roughly 180 million T cells yielded approximately 120 million unique TCR beta sequences and roughly 280 Gb of sequence data. The study was designed to test whether signatures of past pathogen exposure could be identified by cataloging public T cell receptors. A later analysis re-examined previously published TCR beta repertoires from about 700 donors and added high-resolution HLA genotyping to investigate patterns of TCR occurrence. Typing coverage differed by locus: A, B, C, DRB1 and DQB1 were typed in about 620-640 donors, DQA1 in about 500, DPA1 in roughly 590, and DPB1 in 400 to 480. The genetic ancestry cluster associated with self-reported Caucasian donors included over 65% of the roughly 360 genotyped donors. Alongside the repertoire data, information on donor age, sex, ethnicity and CMV serostatus was compiled. Among approximately 370 genotyped donors of the cohort, an average of approximately 220,000 unique TCR beta nucleotide sequences was sequenced per donor, of which 15% to 20% were non-productive. Roughly five DR-DQ haplotypes were handled as single units for association and clustering, since linkage in the cohort was strong. To decide whether each TCR beta V gene segment behaved as functional or pseudogenic, an earlier analysis of approximately 620 of the donors relied on high-throughput TCR beta sequencing. Both class I and class II loci were covered by HLA typing, at four-digit resolution. Approximately 310 gigabases of sequencing data and tens of millions of unique TCR sequences made up an early release that covered several hundred HLA-typed donors. Every repertoire in the discovery cohort had been generated on one and the same sequencing platform. To predict cytomegalovirus infection status, the study combined high-throughput TCR immunosequencing, statistical association of individual TCRs with disease status, and machine learning. Besides the first cohort of 666 subjects, a separate validation cohort made up of about 120 different subjects was used. A later genetic analysis used genome-wide SNP genotypes for 398 of the 666 donors, treating that subset as a discovery cohort. The study profiled the T cell repertoires of fewer than 850 subjects by immunosequencing and related them to cytomegalovirus serostatus. Rather than drawing on any new phenotypic data, the later analysis identified candidate immune exposures from TCR beta sequences and the way those sequences occurred across donors.

About this clone: The clone's antigen remains unknown. No clone much larger than this one lies a single base away; base qualities are absent.

General findings and caveats noted by the study authors: In this cohort, only TCR beta chains were sequenced, and detectable features were limited by the absence of alpha or paired-chain data. A later analysis found that HLA-associated TCR beta chains were more clonally expanded and had lower generation probabilities than equally common non-associated chains. Compared with the 666-donor mean, donors in an Asian-associated ancestry cluster had fewer N-insertions in productive TCRs, according to a later genetic analysis. The earlier analysis of fewer than 750 of the donors excluded roughly 17 rarely observed V segments, including chromosome 9 orphons, because counts were too low. According to the authors, the approach could potentially be generalized to other disease states and immunological phenotypes. Because HLA typing was unavailable for some donors at each locus, only the typed subset was used in association tests. An association between a missense DCLRE1C variant and V-gene and J-gene trimming of TCR beta chains was found in a later genetic analysis and replicated in an independent cohort. A group of highly shared sequence variants was considered likely to be a technical artifact of the sequencing pipeline. The classifier was reported to diagnose cytomegalovirus status with high specificity and sensitivity in both the original cohort and the validation cohort. In vitro tests confirmed that three of the cytomegalovirus-associated TCR beta chains recognize cytomegalovirus antigens. In an earlier analysis of approximately 590 of the donors, most TCR beta V segments appeared in productive rearrangements about 87% or about 30% of the time, broadly matching IMGT annotations. A further reported finding was that TCR beta sequences accurately predicted the HLA-A and HLA-B alleles for most subjects in the first cohort. Roughly uniform sequencing depth across donors was assumed in presence/absence analyses, although this assumption may not hold. Across donors, most TCR sequences were observed very rarely, whereas some public TCRs were present in many individuals. According to a later analysis, parvovirus B19, influenza, CMV and Epstein-Barr virus appeared linked to several top co-occurrence clusters. In a later analysis, most CMV-associated TCR beta chains were found to appear HLA-restricted, with HLA associations seemingly driven largely by CMV exposure. For the cohort, immune exposure information was limited to CMV serostatus. Correlated functional status among segregating V segments might be attributable to linkage disequilibrium, but an unknown experimental factor could not be ruled out. Strong co-occurrence of HLA alleles, especially DR and DQ, made assigning TCR associations to individual alleles difficult. Because the 87-base-pair reads could not distinguish some IMGT-functional V segments, including TRBV6-2 and TRBV6-3, those segments were excluded. A later analysis found that TCR association rates varied across HLA loci, with DRB1 alleles showing the most associated TCRs and HLA-C alleles the fewest. Specific HLA alleles were associated with 15,000 to 20,000 TCR beta sequences at a false discovery rate of 0.05 in a later analysis. The study listed 150 to 200 TCR beta chains as associated with cytomegalovirus.

The cohort comprised some 700 healthy bone marrow donors. At the time of sampling, every cohort member was nominally healthy, though immune exposures that went unrecorded were likely present. The donor tested CMV seronegative and was one of the 352 seronegative cohort members. Each donor provided a peripheral blood sample, and peripheral blood mononuclear cells were used for TCR beta sequencing. The Qiagen DNeasy Blood Extraction Kit was used to extract genomic DNA from the blood cell samples. The library was built by means of the immunoSEQ multiplex PCR assay. For the multiplex PCR, a mixture combining 60 forward primers for TCR Vbeta segments and 13 reverse primers for TCR Jbeta segments was used. The CDR3 region of rearranged TCR beta genes was amplified from genomic DNA with a multiplex PCR assay. On the Illumina HiSeq System, the amplified TCR beta libraries were sequenced as 87-base-pair reads. Per the original workflow: A later analysis counted tens of millions of unique TCR beta chains across the 666 repertoires, and around 9.9 million of these chains were shared by at least two donors. Raw reads were error-corrected and collapsed into unique sequences by a nearest-neighbor algorithm in which closely related sequences were merged to remove PCR and sequencing errors. To assign V, D and J gene segments, CDR3 sequences were aligned to IMGT reference sequences. For a sequence to be retained, a match of at least six nucleotides was required to both a V gene segment and a J gene segment. Rearrangements were called productive when the CDR3 lacked stop codons and stayed in frame with V and J; all others were non-productive. CDR3 was defined by IMGT convention, running from the second conserved V-encoded cysteine to the conserved J-encoded phenylalanine. In an earlier analysis of 500 to 650 of the donors, sequences lacking an unambiguous match to a single V gene segment were excluded. In an earlier analysis of 587 of the donors, a V segment was called functional when productive rearrangements were above 56.7%, and segregating when the standard deviation between donors exceeded 5%. A statistical classification framework was built to diagnose cytomegalovirus status from the catalog of TCR beta chain sequences. In a later analysis, TCR nucleotide sequences were compared against IMGT/GENE-DB human TR gene sequences so that V and J genes could be assigned. The TCRdist pipeline was used in a later analysis to assign CDR3 sequences and most-parsimonious VDJ recombination scenarios. A later analysis defined each TCR beta chain by its CDR3 amino acid sequence plus V-gene family, and excluded reads lacking a unique V-gene family. A later analysis removed several hundred highly shared, low-generation-probability nucleotide sequences to deal with suspected cross-contamination and a sequencing artifact. In a later analysis, a clonal expansion index was calculated for each public chain from normalized within-repertoire ranks of inferred template counts. Generation probabilities in a later analysis came from a VDJ recombination model fitted to out-of-frame rearrangements, and those results were checked against IGoR. In a later analysis, hypergeometric tests were used to score TCR-TCR, TCR-HLA and TCR-CMV co-occurrence, with a repertoire-size bias correction applied to TCR pairs. False discovery rates were estimated in a later analysis by permuting HLA or CMV assignments 20 times. In a later analysis, co-occurring TCRs were grouped with DBSCAN, and TCRdist sequence similarity was added when clustering was performed within HLA-allele-positive subsets. Repertoires with fewer than 30,000 or more than 120,000 public chains were left out of co-occurrence clustering, as were five repertoires with anomalous nucleotide sharing. TCRdb re-hosts the immuneACCESS table, in-frame sequences only. Its copies lack some clones; in the studies checked, an unresolved V gene accounts for under half of them, and the cause for the rest is not known. V and J calls and clone size are given by that table; D and trimming were obtained from the DNA. The sample profile shows under 150,000 clones; roughly 79% of them were found once. Roughly 1.5% of the sample comes from the top ten.

V and J are truncated by 3 bases and 3 bases respectively, leaving an intervening sequence of 14 bases. The CDR3 covers 15 residues, taking in both the cysteine and the phenylalanine. Here the CDR3 DNA is all that survives: 45 bases in frame from base 1. From a lookup of the germline V gene, CDR1 and CDR2 are KGHSH and LQKENI. The chain is assembled from TRBV18 and TRBJ2-5, with a tentative D gene TRBD1 over 5 matching bases. This clonotype originated in a woman under 30 in good health and CMV-seronegative. The sequenced sample was PBMCs. The CDR3 here reads CASSPGAATEETQYF. The sequenced DNA is TGTGCCAGCTCACCTGGCGCAGCGACAGAAGAGACCCAGTACTTC.